This is a list of T cell receptor beta chains from one sample in a study of T-cell reconstitution after alpha-beta-depleted transplantation in children. One entry per CDR3 protein, called by TCRdb with MiXCR from the PCR reads. The table lists approximately 250,000 distinct CDR3 sequences, around 25% of them singletons. The specimen was PBMCs, collected before TCRalphabeta/CD19-depleted stem cell transplant. The receptors stem from a girl aged 2-10 years with Fanconi anemia, due to receive a stem cell transplant. Both conserved end residues are part of each CDR3.

CDR3 length | J gene | V gene | CDR3 protein
13 | TRBJ1-1 | TRBV5-5 | CASSPTGNTEAFF
14 | TRBJ2-1 | TRBV20-1 | CSARPTSGVNEQFF
13 | TRBJ2-6 | TRBV10-3 | CAITSSGANVLTF
15 | TRBJ2-2 | TRBV29-1 | CSVVSGTLHGGELSF
15 | TRBJ2-5 | TRBV7-2 | CASSLGGFRQETQYF
17 | TRBJ2-5 | TRBV25-1 | CASSEGFPGGFQETQYF
15 | TRBJ1-1 | TRBV25-1 | CASRNYGGGRLEAFF
14 | TRBJ2-7 | TRBV20-1 | CSARSPGYVYEQYF
11 | TRBJ2-7 | TRBV29-1 | CSVATTYEQYF
14 | TRBJ2-3 | TRBV20-1 | CSANRGQGTDTQYF
13 | TRBJ2-7 | TRBV28 | CASSFLEGAEQYF
17 | TRBJ2-1 | TRBV19 | CASSLSDYPSSYNEQFF
15 | TRBJ2-1 | TRBV10-1 | CASSEHSGDYNEQFF
17 | TRBJ2-1 | TRBV7-6 | CASSLLFSGGDANEQFF
14 | TRBJ2-1 | TRBV29-1 | CSVEGLRSYNEQFF
14 | TRBJ2-3 | TRBV10-3 | CAISDRGGADTQYF
14 | TRBJ2-3 | TRBV7-3 | CASSLGLARDTQYF
12 | TRBJ2-5 | TRBV7-3 | CASSARKETQYF
13 | TRBJ2-3 | TRBV29-1 | CSVEQGIGDTQYF
14 | TRBJ2-3 | TRBV7-3 | CASSPSGLTDTQYF
18 | TRBJ2-7 | TRBV5-1 | CASSLDLREGFRPYEQYF
15 | TRBJ2-2 | TRBV29-1 | CSVGRGQGHTGELFF
17 | TRBJ2-1 | TRBV13 | CASSLDRGPGLNNEQFF
12 | TRBJ2-1 | TRBV29-1 | CSALPRGDEQFF
13 | TRBJ1-3 | TRBV20-1 | CSARQGARDTIYF
10 | TRBJ2-1 | TRBV29-1 | CSVGQDLQFF
15 | TRBJ2-2 | TRBV7-3 | CASSLGTGAQGELFF
12 | TRBJ2-1 | TRBV10-3 | CAIGEGDNEQFF
14 | TRBJ2-1 | TRBV20-1 | CSARDSGTYNEQFF
19 | TRBJ2-3 | TRBV25-1 | CASSELARGLAGGGDTQYF
12 | TRBJ2-7 | TRBV29-1 | CSVIRYGAEQYF
18 | TRBJ2-2 | TRBV29-1 | CSVTGTSGRWGDTGELFF
14 | TRBJ2-1 | TRBV6-4 | CASSEGTGGNEQFF
13 | TRBJ2-7 | TRBV29-1 | CSADPGTSGKHYF
16 | TRBJ2-3 | TRBV7-3 | CASSLNVQGAGDTQYF
13 | TRBJ2-5 | TRBV20-1 | CSARNVIQETQYF
13 | TRBJ2-7 | TRBV3-1 | CASSPGGAYEQYF
14 | TRBJ2-3 | TRBV18 | CASSPSGVADTQYF
15 | TRBJ2-3 | TRBV29-1 | CSARGLAGKLDTQYF
15 | TRBJ2-1 | TRBV5-6 | CASSEGTSRYNEQFF
14 | TRBJ2-1 | TRBV10-3 | CAISGRTGPNEQFF
14 | TRBJ1-2 | TRBV12-3/TRBV12-4 | CASTETGMEYGYTF
14 | TRBJ2-3 | TRBV28 | CASSRGLAPDTQYF
18 | TRBJ1-2 | TRBV5-1 | CASSPAKGDREFNYGYTF
18 | TRBJ2-1 | TRBV6-1 | CASSEARPSIGAAGEQFF
13 | TRBJ2-7 | TRBV5-1 | CASRPGLDYEQYF
15 | TRBJ2-7 | TRBV29-1 | CSVEGIRDTWYEQYF
15 | TRBJ2-2 | TRBV12-3/TRBV12-4 | CASRGGQSGTGELFF
12 | TRBJ2-1 | TRBV29-1 | CSVEQGGGEQFF
14 | TRBJ2-3 | TRBV27 | CASSVTSGSYTQYF
10 | TRBJ2-1 | TRBV29-1 | CSVHSGWQFF